This T cell receptor beta chain was documented in a study of blood T cell repertoires in COVID-19. The wider study: Donors in the United States, Italy and Spain gave samples during acute or convalescent COVID-19. Sample material is recorded as cDNA or gDNA derived from T cells, B-cell-depleted T cells, or PBMCs.

This CDR3 contains 15 residues. Looked up from germline, CDR1 is KGHSH and CDR2 is LQKENI. The V gene end was trimmed by 4 bases and the J gene end by 6 bases; junction bases not matched to a gene: 7. Participants were aged roughly 18 to 89 years, lived in 20 to 30 US areas, and enrolled virtually. In the original processing: How many nucleated cells were present was estimated from reference gene primer amplification. Data came from immunoSEQ multiplex PCR; TCRdb stores just in-frame clones and leaves some out. The V and J calls and clone size come from that table; D and trimming were worked out from the DNA. The sample lists hundreds of thousands of clones, 75% to 90% seen once, with 2.5% to 3.5% in the top ten.

The genes are TRBV18 and TRBJ1-5; TRBD1 aligns across 9 bases. Source material: PBMCs or T cells enriched from blood (not recorded which). The sequence came from a woman aged 40-49 years with acute COVID-19. CDR3 sequence: CASSHRDRVSQPQHF. CDR3 DNA sequence: TGTGCCAGCTCACACCGGGACAGGGTGAGTCAGCCCCAGCATTTT.